A selection of T cell receptor beta chains follows, all from one sample in a study of T cell responses to AZD1222 COVID-19 vaccine. The protocol was immunoSEQ multiplex PCR, while the TCRdb copy is restricted to in-frame clones and leaves out a portion. The sample carries approximately 160,000 clones, approximately 90% recorded once. Sequenced material: peripheral blood, taken on day 0 of AZD1222 vaccination. The origin of the receptors is an adult in good health. The CDR3 runs from the conserved cysteine through the conserved F or W. The D gene is left open where the match is weak. Size tells how often a clone was seen (once, few, many) or the class of an expanded clone, and some rows leave it out.

cdr3_length	v_call	d_call	clone_size	j_call	cdr3_aa	cdr3_nt
15	TRBV29-1	.	.	TRBJ2-5	CSVEDRVWSQETQYF	TGCAGCGTTGAAGATCGTGTCTGGAGCCAAGAGACCCAGTACTTC
15	TRBV7-2	.	.	TRBJ1-6	CASRRSRDGNSPLHF	TGTGCCAGCAGACGCTCCCGGGACGGAAATTCACCCCTCCACTTT
13	TRBV15	.	once	TRBJ1-1	CATSLSAYRVAFF	TGTGCCACCAGCCTCAGTGCCTACAGGGTAGCTTTCTTT
14	TRBV28	.	.	TRBJ1-2	CASSLLGGRGGYTF	TGTGCCAGCAGTTTACTCGGGGGGCGTGGGGGCTACACCTTC
14	TRBV3-1/TRBV3-2	.	.	TRBJ2-1	CASSQVGAYNEQFF	TGTGCCAGCAGCCAAGTAGGGGCCTACAATGAGCAGTTCTTC
14	TRBV7-9	.	.	TRBJ1-1	CASSLVLVNTEAFF	TGTGCCAGCAGCTTAGTATTAGTGAACACTGAAGCTTTCTTT
17	TRBV9	TRBD1	.	TRBJ1-2	CASSVGGTGDKNYGYTF	TGTGCCAGCAGCGTTGGAGGGACAGGGGATAAGAACTATGGCTACACCTTC
14	TRBV15	TRBD1	.	TRBJ2-5	CATSSDRGQETQYF	TGTGCCACCAGTTCGGACAGGGGACAAGAGACCCAGTACTTC
15	TRBV19	TRBD2	.	TRBJ2-7	CASNSGGAPTYEQYF	TGTGCCAGTAACAGCGGGGGGGCTCCTACCTACGAGCAGTACTTC
11	TRBV20-1	TRBD1	.	TRBJ2-7	CSARDTRGRLF	TGCAGTGCTAGAGATACCAGGGGGAGACTCTTC
12	TRBV12-3/TRBV12-4	.	few	TRBJ1-5	CASSPGNQPQHF	TGTGCCAGCAGCCCAGGGAATCAGCCCCAGCATTTT
16	TRBV14	TRBD2	.	TRBJ2-3	CASSQVSGAGSDTQYF	TGTGCCAGCAGCCAAGTGAGCGGGGCTGGCTCAGATACGCAGTATTTT
14	TRBV11-2	.	few	TRBJ1-2	CASSLVGYWGGYTF	TGTGCCAGCAGCTTAGTAGGCTACTGGGGTGGCTACACCTTC
17	TRBV3-1/TRBV3-2	TRBD1	.	TRBJ1-4	CASSQVGRGQANEKLFF	TGTGCCAGCAGCCAAGTAGGCAGGGGGCAGGCTAATGAAAAACTGTTTTTT
15	TRBV5-6	.	once	TRBJ1-2	CASSLDLGGSRGYTF	TGTGCCAGCAGCTTGGACTTAGGGGGTTCGAGGGGCTACACCTTC
15	TRBV6-6	.	once	TRBJ1-2	CASSYSSTSSYGYTF	TGTGCCAGCAGTTACTCGTCCACGAGTAGCTATGGCTACACCTTC
15	TRBV5-1	.	.	TRBJ2-5	CASSKALGVAETQYF	TGCGCCAGCAGCAAAGCTTTAGGGGTGGCGGAGACCCAGTACTTC
13	TRBV30	TRBD1	.	TRBJ2-7	CAWRQGATYEQYF	TGTGCCTGGCGACAGGGGGCTACGTACGAGCAGTACTTC
13	TRBV12-3/TRBV12-4	.	.	TRBJ2-5	CASSLPGRQTQYF	TGTGCCAGCAGTTTACCGGGAAGGCAGACCCAGTACTTC
15	TRBV7-2	TRBD1	.	TRBJ1-1	CASRAGTVMNTEAFF	TGTGCCAGCAGAGCCGGGACAGTCATGAACACTGAAGCTTTCTTT
16	TRBV5-1	TRBD1	.	TRBJ1-4	CASSLTPRGGQQKLFF	TGCGCCAGCAGCCTTACACCCAGAGGGGGCCAGCAAAAACTGTTTTTT
14	TRBV28	.	.	TRBJ1-6	CASSHRGRIKPLHF	TGTGCCAGCAGCCACCGCGGGAGAATTAAACCCCTCCACTTT
14	TRBV29-1	.	.	TRBJ1-2	CSVDRREGLYGYTF	TGCAGCGTTGATCGCAGGGAAGGGTTATATGGCTACACCTTC
13	TRBV12-3/TRBV12-4	TRBD2	once	TRBJ2-7	CASSSGLRYEQYF	TGTGCCAGCAGCTCGGGACTACGCTACGAGCAGTACTTC
16	TRBV4-3	TRBD2	.	TRBJ2-3	CASSRDASGGTDTQYF	TGCGCCAGCAGCCGAGACGCTAGCGGGGGCACAGATACGCAGTATTTT
13	TRBV7-2	.	.	TRBJ2-5	CASSFDMRETQYF	TGTGCCAGCAGCTTTGACATGAGAGAGACCCAGTACTTC
17	TRBV18	.	.	TRBJ2-3	CASSPRMTNKITDTQYF	TGTGCCAGCTCACCAAGAATGACAAACAAGATCACAGATACGCAGTATTTT
14	TRBV6-5	.	.	TRBJ1-1	CASRLGAGNTEAFF	TGTGCCAGCAGGCTAGGGGCGGGAAACACTGAAGCTTTCTTT
15	TRBV7-2	.	.	TRBJ1-2	CASSTRDTDRYGYTF	TGTGCCAGCAGCACCCGGGACACGGATCGGTATGGCTACACCTTC
16	TRBV11-1	.	.	TRBJ2-1	CASSGTVRSPYNEQFF	TGTGCCAGCAGCGGGACGGTAAGATCTCCCTACAATGAGCAGTTCTTC
15	TRBV7-3	.	few	TRBJ2-3	CASSFNGGRIDTQYF	TGTGCCAGCAGCTTCAACGGGGGGCGAATAGATACGCAGTATTTT
15	TRBV20-1	.	.	TRBJ1-4	CSASRNRRVLEKLFF	TGCAGTGCTAGTAGAAATCGCAGGGTTCTTGAAAAACTGTTTTTT
14	TRBV27	.	.	TRBJ2-2	CASSLKGYTGELFF	TGTGCCAGCAGTTTGAAGGGGTACACCGGGGAGCTGTTTTTT
15	TRBV9	.	.	TRBJ2-5	CASSPSGGSTETQYF	TGTGCCAGCAGCCCATCCGGGGGCTCGACAGAGACCCAGTACTTC
13	TRBV27	.	.	TRBJ1-6	CASSLQVLRALHF	TGTGCCAGCAGTTTACAGGTTTTGAGGGCCCTCCACTTT
13	TRBV6-5	.	once	TRBJ1-3	CASSYSSGNTIYF	TGTGCCAGCAGTTATTCTTCTGGAAACACCATATATTTT
13	TRBV10-2	.	.	TRBJ1-5	CASSDRLNQPQHF	TGCGCCAGCAGTGATCGGCTAAATCAGCCCCAGCATTTT
16	TRBV7-9	.	.	TRBJ1-1	CASSPHSGRVKTEAFF	TGTGCCAGCAGCCCACACTCGGGGAGGGTAAAGACTGAAGCTTTCTTT
15	TRBV2	.	.	TRBJ2-7	CASSPPSGEGNEQYF	TGTGCCAGCAGCCCCCCCTCAGGGGAAGGTAACGAGCAGTACTTC
14	TRBV28	.	.	TRBJ1-3	CASSEQGWGDTIYF	TGTGCCAGCAGTGAACAGGGATGGGGGGACACCATATATTTT
15	TRBV9	.	.	TRBJ1-6	CASSVVGDNNSPLHF	TGTGCCAGCAGCGTAGTGGGGGATAATAATTCACCCCTCCACTTT
15	TRBV2	TRBD2	.	TRBJ2-5	CASSSTKQPGTRQHF	TGTGCCAGCAGCTCAACAAAACAGCCCGGGACTAGACAACACTTC
15	TRBV9	.	once	TRBJ1-5	CASSVGGASNQPQHF	TGTGCCAGCAGCGTAGGAGGGGCTAGCAATCAGCCCCAGCATTTT
14	TRBV28	.	.	TRBJ1-1	CASSSPGEEGEAFF	TGTGCCAGCAGTTCCCCCGGGGAAGAGGGTGAAGCTTTCTTT
16	TRBV5-1	TRBD1	once	TRBJ2-3	CASSYPQGDSTDTQYF	TGCGCCAGCAGCTACCCCCAGGGGGATAGCACAGATACGCAGTATTTT
12	TRBV5-5	.	.	TRBJ1-5	CASSHSNQPQHF	TGTGCCAGCAGCCATTCTAATCAGCCCCAGCATTTT
12	TRBV2	.	.	TRBJ1-1	CASSEGFTEAFF	TGTGCCAGCAGTGAGGGGTTCACTGAAGCTTTCTTT
20	TRBV7-6	.	.	TRBJ1-5	CASRLRVGRERIHSNQPQHF	TGTGCCAGCAGGCTGAGGGTAGGGCGGGAACGAATACATAGCAATCAGCCCCAGCATTTT